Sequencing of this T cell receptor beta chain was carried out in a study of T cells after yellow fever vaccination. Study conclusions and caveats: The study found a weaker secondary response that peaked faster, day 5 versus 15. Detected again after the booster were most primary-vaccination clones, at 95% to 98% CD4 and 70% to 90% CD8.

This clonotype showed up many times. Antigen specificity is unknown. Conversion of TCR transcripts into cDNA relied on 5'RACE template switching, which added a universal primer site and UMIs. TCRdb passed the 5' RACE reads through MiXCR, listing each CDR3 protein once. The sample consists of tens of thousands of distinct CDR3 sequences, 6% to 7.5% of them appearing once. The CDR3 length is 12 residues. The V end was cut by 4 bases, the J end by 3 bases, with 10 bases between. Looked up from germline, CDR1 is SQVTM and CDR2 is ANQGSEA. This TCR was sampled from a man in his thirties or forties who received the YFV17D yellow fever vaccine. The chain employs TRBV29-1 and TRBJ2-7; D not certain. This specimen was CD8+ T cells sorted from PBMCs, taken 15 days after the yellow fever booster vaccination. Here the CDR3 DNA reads TGCAGCGTTGCCGAGCGCCTCTACGAGCAGTACTTC. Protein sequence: CSVAERLYEQYF.